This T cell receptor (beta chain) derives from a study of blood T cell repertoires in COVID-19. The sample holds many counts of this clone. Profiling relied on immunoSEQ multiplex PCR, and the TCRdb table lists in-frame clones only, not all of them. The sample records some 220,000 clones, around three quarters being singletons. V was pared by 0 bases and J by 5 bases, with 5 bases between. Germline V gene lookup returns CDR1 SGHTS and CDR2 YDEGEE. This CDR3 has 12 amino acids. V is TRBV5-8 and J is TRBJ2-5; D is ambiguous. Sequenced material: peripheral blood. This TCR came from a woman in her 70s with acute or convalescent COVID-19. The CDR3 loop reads CASSLGAETQYF. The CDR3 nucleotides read TGTGCCAGCAGCTTGGGAGCGGAGACCCAGTACTTC.